Listed below are T cell receptor beta chains from one sample, sequenced in a study of cytomegalovirus exposure and HLA in healthy donors. Using immunoSEQ multiplex PCR, the repertoire was profiled, and TCRdb retains in-frame clones only, with some absent. The table lists roughly 240,000 clones, around nine tenths of them singletons, with around 3% in the top ten. The source material was PBMCs. These receptors were obtained from a young man in good health and CMV-seronegative. Both conserved end residues are part of each CDR3. Fields, in order: J gene, clone size, CDR3 length, D gene, V gene, CDR3 DNA, CDR3 protein. A D gene is named only where the DNA matches it firmly. For some rows the clone size is stated as once, few or many, or as a class when expanded; others skip it.

TRBJ2-5,NA,16,TRBD2,TRBV4-2,TGTGCCAGCAGCCAAGAAATAGGACTGGGGGGGGAGACCCAGTACTTC,CASSQEIGLGGETQYF
TRBJ2-2,NA,16,TRBD1,TRBV10-3,TGTGCCATCAGTGATGGGACAGGGGGAGGCACCGGGGAGCTGTTTTTT,CAISDGTGGGTGELFF
TRBJ1-2,many,12,NA,TRBV5-6,TGTGCCAGCAGCCCCGGACAGTATGGCTACACCTTC,CASSPGQYGYTF
TRBJ2-1,NA,16,NA,TRBV5-1,TGCGCCAGCAGCTGGCCTCCCGGGAGCTCCTACAATGAGCAGTTCTTC,CASSWPPGSSYNEQFF
TRBJ1-2,NA,15,TRBD1,TRBV9,TGTGCCAGCAGCCCCCGACAGGGGAATGTAAATGGCTACACCTTC,CASSPRQGNVNGYTF
TRBJ1-2,NA,13,NA,TRBV28,TGTGCCAGCTCGGGCAGGGATCATCATGGCTACACCTTC,CASSGRDHHGYTF
TRBJ2-1,NA,15,NA,TRBV4-2,TGTGCCAGCAGCCGTGGACGAGGGTCCTACAATGAGCAGTTCTTC,CASSRGRGSYNEQFF
TRBJ2-7,NA,16,TRBD1,TRBV4-1,TGCGCCAGCAGCCATGGTAACAGGGGGCGCCGGGACGAGCAGTACTTC,CASSHGNRGRRDEQYF
TRBJ2-3,NA,18,TRBD1,TRBV15,TGTGCCACCAGTACCTCCAGGGGGACAGTTCGTCGCACAGATACGCAGTATTTT,CATSTSRGTVRRTDTQYF
TRBJ2-2,NA,15,NA,TRBV2,TGTGCCAGCAGTCTGATGCGGGGTGTAGTAGGGGAGCTGTTTTTT,CASSLMRGVVGELFF